This T cell receptor beta chain was sequenced in a study of PD-L1 blockade in urothelial cancer. About the research overall: Median blood clonality was approximately 0.08, with around 83,000 unique TCRs.

The CDR3 is 14 amino acids. The germline gives CDR1 SGHVS, CDR2 FQNEAQ. The V and J ends lost 7 bases and 2 bases respectively, with 13 bases between them. Time point described: peripheral blood 6 weeks after treatment start. Repertoires were generated with immunoSEQ multiplex PCR, while TCRdb's copy carries only in-frame clones and drops some. The sample consists of 95,000 to 150,000 clones, about 82% of them appearing once. This clonotype was obtained from a man between 50 and 59 years old with urothelial cancer. The V gene is TRBV7-8, the J gene TRBJ2-3; a weak D match, TRBD2 (6 bases). The sequencing here drew on PBMCs, taken around atezolizumab (anti-PD-L1) treatment. This chain's CDR3 is CASKGTHNTDTQYF. The CDR3 nucleotides read TGTGCCAGCAAGGGGACTCACAACACAGATACGCAGTATTTT.